This T cell receptor beta chain was documented in a study of control samples from healthy donors and cancer patients (dated by TCRdb to about 2020). As to this clone: Its antigen has not been determined. Qualities for individual bases were not recorded, and no much larger clone is one base off.

Receptors were amplified or captured by the immunoSEQ multiplex PCR assay. In its TCRdb copy, this immuneACCESS table keeps in-frame sequences only and misses some clones. Where compared with another copy, unresolved V genes explain less than half of these, and the others have no known cause. This sample holds around 130,000 clones; 89% were observed only once. The ten largest clones represent under 40% of the sample. This clonotype was sampled from a man aged 50 or older in good health. Sequencing was performed on blood.

The CDR3 region reads CASSLERSGREGNTIYF. The DNA reads as follows: TGCGCCAGCAGCTTGGAACGGTCGGGACGGGAAGGAAACACCATATATTTT. Recombination linked TRBV5-1 to TRBJ1-3; 5 matching bases give a weak D call of TRBD1. The CDR3 has 17 amino acids, counting the end cysteine and phenylalanine. Here the CDR3 DNA is all that survives: 51 bases in frame from base 1. The germline V gene yields SGHRS for CDR1 and YFSETQ for CDR2. Relative to germline, V is 0 bases shorter and J is 4 bases shorter, with 17 bases between their ends.